What follows are 2 T cell receptor beta chains derived from one specimen sequenced in a study of blood T cell repertoires in COVID-19. Clones were read by immunoSEQ multiplex PCR, and TCRdb kept only the in-frame ones, dropping some. This sample has more than 95,000 clones; around 82% occur once, and the top ten carry 17%. Sequences were obtained from peripheral blood. These receptors were obtained from a man aged 25 to 45 with COVID-19, enrolled during active disease.

The chain is built from TRBV7-9 and TRBJ1-5, with TRBD1 matching 10 bases. V was pared by 5 bases and J by 4 bases, with 2 bases of the junction left unmatched. CDR1 is SEHNR and CDR2 is FQNEAQ in the germline V gene (reference sequence). This CDR3 region has 14 residues. The CDR3 DNA reads as TGTGCCAGCAGCCGGACAGGGGGTAATCAGCCCCAGCATTTT. It encodes CASSRTGGNQPQHF.

This clone was detected only a few times. Here the CDR3 DNA reads TGTGCCAGCAGCGCTACCGACAGGGGCCCCTATAATTCACCCCTCCACTTT. Protein: CASSATDRGPYNSPLHF. The chain has TRBV2 and TRBJ1-6, with TRBD1 matching 8 bases. The V gene end was trimmed by 6 bases and the J gene end by 2 bases; junction bases not matched to a gene: 9. Germline V CDR1 and CDR2: SNHLY, FYNNEI. The CDR3 length is 17 residues.